A selection of T cell receptor beta chains follows, all from one sample in a study of siplizumab effects on memory and regulatory T cells. Libraries were prepared by immunoSEQ multiplex PCR; TCRdb keeps only in-frame clonotypes and omits some of them. Here the sample spans fewer than 120,000 clones, roughly 92% being singletons. What was sequenced was CD4+ T cells sorted from blood. These receptors all come from a human donor in good health. Each CDR3 is given with its conserved first and last residue. A D gene is named only where the DNA matches it firmly. The listing skips clone size in some rows; elsewhere it reads once, few, many or a size class.

d_call cdr3_length clone_size j_call v_call cdr3_nt cdr3_aa
TRBD2 15 - TRBJ2-7 TRBV7-8 TGTGCCAGCAGCTACTCCGGGACTAGCGCTTACGAGCAGTACTTC CASSYSGTSAYEQYF
TRBD2 17 - TRBJ2-5 TRBV5-1 TGCGCCAGCAGCTTGGCCCGGGCTAGCGGGGGTGGAGAGACCCAGTACTTC CASSLARASGGGETQYF
- 15 - TRBJ1-4 TRBV9 TGTGCCAGCAGCGTAGGGGGAAAGGGGGATGAAAAACTGTTTTTT CASSVGGKGDEKLFF
- 15 - TRBJ2-2 TRBV5-1 TGCGCCAGCAGCTTGGCACGGGCGGACACCGGGGAGCTGTTTTTT CASSLARADTGELFF
- 17 - TRBJ1-4 TRBV27 TGTGCCAGCAGTTTAAGATTCGGGGGCACAACTAATGAAAAACTGTTTTTT CASSLRFGGTTNEKLFF
- 14 - TRBJ1-4 TRBV14 TGTGCCAGCAGCCGGATCGGACGGAATGAAAAACTGTTTTTT CASSRIGRNEKLFF
- 18 - TRBJ2-7 TRBV10-3 TGTGCCAGTATGGGACATCTCTTTTATGTAGGCGGGAGCTCCGAGCAGTACTTC CASMGHLFYVGGSSEQYF
- 15 - TRBJ2-6 TRBV7-9 TGTGCCAGCAGCTTAATATCCTCTGGGGCCAACGTCCTGACTTTC CASSLISSGANVLTF
TRBD1 14 - TRBJ2-7 TRBV2 TGTGCCAGCAATGACCCGATACAGGGGAACGAGCAGTACTTC CASNDPIQGNEQYF
TRBD1 15 - TRBJ1-1 TRBV5-6 TGTGCCAGCAGCTCCGGGACAGGGCGGAACACTGAAGCTTTCTTT CASSSGTGRNTEAFF
TRBD1 14 - TRBJ2-7 TRBV13 TGTGCCAGCAGCCGCAGGGGGTTGGGCTACGAGCAGTACTTC CASSRRGLGYEQYF
- 16 - TRBJ2-7 TRBV4-1 TGCGCCAGCAGCCACTCAACTTCCCGGGGCCCCGCCGAGCAGTACTTC CASSHSTSRGPAEQYF
- 13 - TRBJ2-6 TRBV19 TGTGCCAGTCGGACAAAGGGGGCCAACGTCCTGACTTTC CASRTKGANVLTF
- 12 - TRBJ1-2 TRBV6-1 TGTGCCAGCAGTGGGGCAGTCTATGGCTACACCTTC CASSGAVYGYTF
- 17 - TRBJ2-6 TRBV25-1 TGTGCCAGCAGTAGGGGGGGACTGCCTTCTGGGGCCAACGTCCTGACTTTC CASSRGGLPSGANVLTF
TRBD2 14 - TRBJ2-5 TRBV18 TGTGCCAGCTCACTCAGCGGGAGCCAAGAGACCCAGTACTTC CASSLSGSQETQYF
- 15 - TRBJ1-6 TRBV18 TGTGCCAGCTCACCACCAAGCTCCTATAATTCACCCCTCCACTTT CASSPPSSYNSPLHF
- 15 once TRBJ2-6 TRBV7-3 TGTGCCAGCAGCGTAAGGGGTTCGGGGGCCAACGTCCTGACTTTC CASSVRGSGANVLTF
TRBD1 15 - TRBJ1-2 TRBV6-5 TGTGCCAGCAGATTTTCCGGGACAGCTAACTATGGCTACACCTTC CASRFSGTANYGYTF
- 15 - TRBJ2-7 TRBV11-2 TGTGCCAGCAGCTTAGGAGGCGGGGGCACCTACGAGCAGTACTTC CASSLGGGGTYEQYF
- 13 - TRBJ2-3 TRBV27 TGTGCCAGCAAGAGTTGGGCGGGGACCTATTTCTTTTTT CASKSWAGTYFFF
- 15 - TRBJ2-2 TRBV5-1 TGCGCCAGCAGCTTGAAGCAGGGGTCCACCGGGGAGCTGTTTTTT CASSLKQGSTGELFF
- 14 - TRBJ2-3 TRBV10-3 TGTGCCATCAGTGAGTCGGAGTTCCGAGATACGCAGTATTTT CAISESEFRDTQYF
- 16 - TRBJ2-6 TRBV5-1 TGCGCCAGCAGTCCTCGGGAGATCTCTGGGGCCAACGTCCTGACTTTC CASSPREISGANVLTF
- 14 - TRBJ2-2 TRBV6-6 TGTGCCTTTGGGTCAGCGGAGAGCCAAGGGGAGCTGTTTTTT CAFGSAESQGELFF
TRBD2 16 - TRBJ2-3 TRBV4-2 TGTGCCAGCAGCCAAGAAACTAGCGGGATACGGGGGGCGCAGTATTTT CASSQETSGIRGAQYF
- 14 - TRBJ1-2 TRBV19 TGTGCCAGTAGTAGGATTACCGGGGTTGTTGGCTACACCTTC CASSRITGVVGYTF
- 15 once TRBJ2-7 TRBV6-4 TGTGCCAGCAGTCGACAGGGAGGAGGCTCCTACGAGCAGTACTTC CASSRQGGGSYEQYF
- 13 few TRBJ1-5 TRBV6-7 TGTGCCAGCAGCCGGCAGATTAATCAGCCCCAGCATTTT CASSRQINQPQHF
- 14 - TRBJ2-1 TRBV7-9 TGTGCCAGCAGCTTCACCACTTCCTACAATGAGCAGTTCTTC CASSFTTSYNEQFF
- 13 - TRBJ2-1 TRBV30 TGTGCCTGGAGTGTTCAGGGATCGGGAGAGCAGTTCTTC CAWSVQGSGEQFF
TRBD2 16 - TRBJ2-3 TRBV14 TGTGCCAGCAGCCTCTTAGCGGGAGGTTCCACAGATACGCAGTATTTT CASSLLAGGSTDTQYF
- 15 - TRBJ1-2 TRBV5-1 TGCGCCAGCAGCCTCAGGGAGGCGCCTAACTATGGCTACACCTTC CASSLREAPNYGYTF
- 15 - TRBJ1-6 TRBV28 TGTGCCAGCACTTACTCGGGCAGGGTAAATTCACCCCTCCACTTT CASTYSGRVNSPLHF
TRBD2 18 - TRBJ2-5 TRBV11-3 TGTGCCAGCAGCTTAGGGGTGTGGGCGGGGGGCCGCCAAGAGACCCAGTACTTC CASSLGVWAGGRQETQYF
TRBD2 15 once TRBJ2-1 TRBV5-4 TGTGCCAGCAGAACCGGGACTAGCGATTACAATGAGCAGTTCTTC CASRTGTSDYNEQFF
- 14 - TRBJ2-3 TRBV2 TGTGCCAGCAGTGCTGGGGTTAGCACAGATACGCAGTATTTT CASSAGVSTDTQYF
- 14 - TRBJ2-3 TRBV6-6 TGTGCCAGCAGTTACGACACCGGCGGAGATACGCAGTATTTT CASSYDTGGDTQYF
TRBD2 12 - TRBJ2-1 TRBV11-3 TGTGCCAGCAGCTTAGATAGCGGGGAGCAGTTCTTC CASSLDSGEQFF
- 13 - TRBJ2-2 TRBV10-3 TGTGCCATCAGTGAAGAGAACACCGGGGAGCTGTTTTTT CAISEENTGELFF
- 13 - TRBJ1-1 TRBV14 TGTGCCAGCAGCCAATCCGCGAACACTGAAGCTTTCTTT CASSQSANTEAFF